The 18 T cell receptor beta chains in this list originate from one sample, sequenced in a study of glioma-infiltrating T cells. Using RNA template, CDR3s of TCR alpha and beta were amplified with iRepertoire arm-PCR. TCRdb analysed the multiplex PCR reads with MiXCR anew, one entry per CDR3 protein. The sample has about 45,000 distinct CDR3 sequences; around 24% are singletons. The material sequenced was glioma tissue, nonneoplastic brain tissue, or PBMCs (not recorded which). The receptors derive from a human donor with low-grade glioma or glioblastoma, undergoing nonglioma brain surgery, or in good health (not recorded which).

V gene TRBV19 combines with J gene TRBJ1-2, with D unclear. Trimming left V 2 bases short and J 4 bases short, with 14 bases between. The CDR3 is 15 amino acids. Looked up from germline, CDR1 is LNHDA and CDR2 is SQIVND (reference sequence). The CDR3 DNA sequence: TGTGCCAGTAGTATATCCCGCGGGAAAGGCTATGGCTACACCTTC. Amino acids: CASSISRGKGYGYTF.

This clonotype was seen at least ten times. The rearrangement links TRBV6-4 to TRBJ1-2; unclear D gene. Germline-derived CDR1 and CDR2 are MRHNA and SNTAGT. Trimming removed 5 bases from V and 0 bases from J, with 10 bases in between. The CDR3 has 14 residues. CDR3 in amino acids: CASSRTATNYGYTF. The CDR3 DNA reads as TGTGCCAGCAGTCGGACGGCCACTAACTATGGCTACACCTTC.

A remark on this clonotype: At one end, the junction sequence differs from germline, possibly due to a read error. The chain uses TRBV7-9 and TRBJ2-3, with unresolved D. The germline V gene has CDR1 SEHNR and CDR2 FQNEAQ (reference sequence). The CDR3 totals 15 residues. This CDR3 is CAGSYENSVTDTQYF. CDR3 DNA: TGTGCCGGCAGCTACGAAAACTCCGTCACAGATACGCAGTATTTT.

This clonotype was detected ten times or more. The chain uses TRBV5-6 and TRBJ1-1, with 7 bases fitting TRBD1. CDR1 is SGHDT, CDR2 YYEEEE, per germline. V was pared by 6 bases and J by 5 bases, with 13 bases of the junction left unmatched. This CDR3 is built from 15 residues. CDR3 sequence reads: CASTTITGADTEAFF. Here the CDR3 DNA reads TGTGCCAGCACAACCATAACAGGGGCAGATACTGAAGCTTTCTTT. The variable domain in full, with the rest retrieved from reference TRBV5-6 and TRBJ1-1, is DAGVTQSPTHLIKTRGQQVTLRCSPKSGHDTVSWYQQALGQGPQFIFQYYEEEERQRGNFPDRFSGHQFPNYSSELNVNALLLGDSALYLCASTTITGADTEAFFGQGTRLTVV.

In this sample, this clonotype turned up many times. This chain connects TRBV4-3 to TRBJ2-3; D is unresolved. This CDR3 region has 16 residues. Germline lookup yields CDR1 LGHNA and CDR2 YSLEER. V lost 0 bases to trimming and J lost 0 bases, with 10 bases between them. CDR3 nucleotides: TGCGCCAGCAGCCAAGATTTTGGCAGTAGCACAGATACGCAGTATTTT. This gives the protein CASSQDFGSSTDTQYF.

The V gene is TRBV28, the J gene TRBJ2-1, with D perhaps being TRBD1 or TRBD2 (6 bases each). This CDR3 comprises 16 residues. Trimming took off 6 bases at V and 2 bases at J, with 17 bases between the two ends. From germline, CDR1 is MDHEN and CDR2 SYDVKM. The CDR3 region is CASRPIGGGPYNEQFF. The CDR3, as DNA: TGTGCCAGCAGACCTATAGGGGGAGGTCCCTACAATGAGCAGTTCTTC.

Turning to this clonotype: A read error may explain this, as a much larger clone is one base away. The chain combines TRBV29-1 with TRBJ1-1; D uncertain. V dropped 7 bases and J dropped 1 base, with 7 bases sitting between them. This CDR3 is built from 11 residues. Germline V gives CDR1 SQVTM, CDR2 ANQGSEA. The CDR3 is CSDTGNTEAFF. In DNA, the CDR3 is TGCAGCGATACGGGGAACACTGAAGCTTTCTTT. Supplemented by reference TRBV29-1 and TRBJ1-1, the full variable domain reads SAVISQKPSRDICQRGTSLTIQCQVDSQVTMMFWYRQQPGQSLTLIATANQGSEATYESGFVIDKFPISRPNLTFSTLTVSNMSPEDSSIYLCSDTGNTEAFFGQGTRLTVV.

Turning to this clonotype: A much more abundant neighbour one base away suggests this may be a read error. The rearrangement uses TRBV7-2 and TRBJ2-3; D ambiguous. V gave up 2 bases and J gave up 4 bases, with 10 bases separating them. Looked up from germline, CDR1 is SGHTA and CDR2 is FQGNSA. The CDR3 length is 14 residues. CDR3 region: CASSLRWYADTQYF. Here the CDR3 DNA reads TGTGCCAGCAGCTTACGGTGGTATGCAGATACGCAGTATTTT.

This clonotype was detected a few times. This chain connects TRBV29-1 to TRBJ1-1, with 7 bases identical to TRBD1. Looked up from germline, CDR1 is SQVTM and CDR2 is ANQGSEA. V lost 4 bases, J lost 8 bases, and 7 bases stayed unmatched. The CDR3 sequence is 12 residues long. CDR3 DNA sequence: TGCAGCGTTGTCGTAGTAGGGGGCGAAGCTTTCTTT. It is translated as CSVVVVGGEAFF.

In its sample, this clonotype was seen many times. CDR3 sequence (DNA): TGTGCCATCAGTGGACAGGGAATCGGAGACACTGAAGCTTTCTTT. It is translated as CAISGQGIGDTEAFF. The chain recombines TRBV10-3 with TRBJ1-1, with TRBD1 matching 7 bases. Germline lookup yields CDR1 ENHRY and CDR2 SYGVKD. The V gene end was trimmed by 4 bases and the J gene end by 3 bases; junction bases not matched to a gene: 8. This CDR3 spans 15 amino acids.

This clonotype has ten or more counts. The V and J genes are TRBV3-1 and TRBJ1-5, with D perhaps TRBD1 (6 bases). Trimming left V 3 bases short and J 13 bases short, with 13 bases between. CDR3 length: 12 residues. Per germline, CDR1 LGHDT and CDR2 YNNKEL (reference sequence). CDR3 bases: TGTGCCAGCAGCCATAGCAGGGGCCAACAGCATTTT. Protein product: CASSHSRGQQHF.

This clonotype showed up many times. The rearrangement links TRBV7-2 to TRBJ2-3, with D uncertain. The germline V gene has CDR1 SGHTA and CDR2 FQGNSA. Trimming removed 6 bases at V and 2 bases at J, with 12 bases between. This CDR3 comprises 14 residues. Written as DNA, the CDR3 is TGTGCCAGCAGTCTCACTCAACACACAGATACGCAGTATTTT. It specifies CASSLTQHTDTQYF.

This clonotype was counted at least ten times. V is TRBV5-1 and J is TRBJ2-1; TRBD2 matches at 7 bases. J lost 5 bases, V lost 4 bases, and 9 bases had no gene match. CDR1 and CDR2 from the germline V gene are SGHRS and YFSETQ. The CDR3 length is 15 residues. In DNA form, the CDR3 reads TGCGCCAGCAGCAGGAAACTAGCGTCCAACAATGAGCAGTTCTTC. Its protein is CASSRKLASNNEQFF.

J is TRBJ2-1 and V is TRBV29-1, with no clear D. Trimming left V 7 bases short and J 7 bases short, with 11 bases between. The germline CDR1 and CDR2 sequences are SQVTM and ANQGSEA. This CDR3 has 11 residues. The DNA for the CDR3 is TGCAGCGCCCAACCCACTAATGAGCAGTTCTTC. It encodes CSAQPTNEQFF.

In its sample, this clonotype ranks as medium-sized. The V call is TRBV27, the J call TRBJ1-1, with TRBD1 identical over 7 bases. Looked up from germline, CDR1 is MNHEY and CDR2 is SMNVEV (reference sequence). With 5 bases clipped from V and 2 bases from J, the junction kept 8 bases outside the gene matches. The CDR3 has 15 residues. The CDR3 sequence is CASSAGQRRNTEAFF. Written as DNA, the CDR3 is TGTGCCAGCAGTGCGGGACAGCGGAGAAACACTGAAGCTTTCTTT.

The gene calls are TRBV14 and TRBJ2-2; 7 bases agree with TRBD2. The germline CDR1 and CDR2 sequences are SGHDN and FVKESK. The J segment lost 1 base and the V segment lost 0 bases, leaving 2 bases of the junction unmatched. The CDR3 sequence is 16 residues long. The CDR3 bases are TGTGCCAGCAGCCAAGACGGCGGGGGGAACACCGGGGAGCTGTTTTTT. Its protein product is CASSQDGGGNTGELFF. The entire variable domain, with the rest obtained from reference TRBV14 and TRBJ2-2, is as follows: EAGVTQFPSHSVIEKGQTVTLRCDPISGHDNLYWYRRVMGKEIKFLLHFVKESKQDESGMPNNRFLAERTGGTYSTLKVQPAELEDSGVYFCASSQDGGGNTGELFFGEGSRLTVL.

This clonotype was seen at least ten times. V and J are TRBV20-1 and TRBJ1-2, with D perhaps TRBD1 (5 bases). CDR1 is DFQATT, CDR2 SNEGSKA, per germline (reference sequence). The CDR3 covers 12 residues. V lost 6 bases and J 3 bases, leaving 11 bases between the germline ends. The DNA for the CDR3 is TGCAGTGCGTCGGGAGGGGACTATGGCTACACCTTC. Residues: CSASGGDYGYTF.

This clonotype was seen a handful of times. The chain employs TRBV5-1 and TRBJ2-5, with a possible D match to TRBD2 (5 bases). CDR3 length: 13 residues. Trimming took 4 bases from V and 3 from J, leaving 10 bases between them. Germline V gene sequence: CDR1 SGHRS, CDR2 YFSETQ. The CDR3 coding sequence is TGCGCCAGCAGCACCCCCGGGAAAGAGACCCAGTACTTC. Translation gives CASSTPGKETQYF. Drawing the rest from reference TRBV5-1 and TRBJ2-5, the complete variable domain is KAGVTQTPRYLIKTRGQQVTLSCSPISGHRSVSWYQQTPGQGLQFLFEYFSETQRNKGNFPGRFSGRQFSNSRSEMNVSTLELGDSALYLCASSTPGKETQYFGPGTRLLVL.